This TCR beta chain was obtained from a study of cytomegalovirus exposure and HLA in healthy donors. Whole-study findings and limits: Investigators reported around 150 TCR beta chains as tied to cytomegalovirus.

After removal of 11 bases from V and 2 bases from J, the junction contained 10 bases not matched to a gene. The germline gives CDR1 MNHNS, CDR2 SASEGT. The CDR3 sequence is 14 residues long. Clones were read by immunoSEQ multiplex PCR, and TCRdb kept only the in-frame ones, dropping some. The sample carries 160,000 or so clones, roughly 80% recorded once. Remarks on this clone: What it binds is not known.

The chain is built from TRBV6-1 and TRBJ2-3; TRBD1 matches at 7 bases. This receptor was identified in a man aged 25-45 years in good health and CMV-seropositive. Sample: PBMCs. The CDR3 protein is CAANRDRITDTQYF. The CDR3 nucleotides are TGTGCCGCTAACCGGGACAGAATCACAGATACGCAGTATTTT.